The rows below give T cell receptor beta chains drawn from one sample of a study of cytomegalovirus exposure and HLA in healthy donors. Assay: immunoSEQ multiplex PCR; the TCRdb copy retains only in-frame clones and omits some. The sample lists 100,000 to 150,000 clones; 77% were seen once. Sample: PBMCs. These receptors originate from a man aged 18-30 years in good health and CMV-seropositive. The CDR3 runs from the conserved cysteine through the conserved F or W. A D gene is named only where the DNA matches it firmly.

D	length	J	V	CDR3
TRBD1	15	TRBJ1-4	TRBV11-2	CASSSLTGAGEKLFF
TRBD2	15	TRBJ2-7	TRBV6-5	CASSPEGGVGYEQYF
TRBD2	18	TRBJ2-1	TRBV14	CASSLGQAWTSGGNEQFF
TRBD1	15	TRBJ1-5	TRBV28	CASNDGQGVYQPQHF
TRBD2	20	TRBJ2-2	TRBV4-1	CASSLLTGTSGPRRVGELFF
TRBD2	14	TRBJ2-5	TRBV5-1	CASSLGGRGETQYF
TRBD1	16	TRBJ2-5	TRBV19	CASSIAVQGAGETQYF
TRBD1	15	TRBJ1-5	TRBV6-1	CASSSAGTGNQPQHF
TRBD2	15	TRBJ2-7	TRBV7-9	CASTGGLAGDYEQYF
-	12	TRBJ2-1	TRBV6-5	CASSYGTNEQFF
-	13	TRBJ2-7	TRBV2	CASSEAPGYEQYF
-	16	TRBJ1-1	TRBV9	CASSVGDGGGDTEAFF
TRBD2	15	TRBJ2-1	TRBV19	CASSRSSGGADEQFF
TRBD2	15	TRBJ2-7	TRBV9	CASSPSSGRGTEQYF
TRBD1	15	TRBJ2-7	TRBV6-6	CASSYEGQGAYEQYF
TRBD2	16	TRBJ2-1	TRBV11-2	CASSPRLAGVYNEQFF
-	12	TRBJ2-5	TRBV11-2	CASSHIGAAQYF
TRBD1	14	TRBJ2-7	TRBV4-1	CASSRDRVSYEQYF
-	13	TRBJ2-3	TRBV30	CAWSRRSGDTQYF
-	15	TRBJ2-2	TRBV5-4	CASSPGTFDTGELFF
-	14	TRBJ1-5	TRBV23-1	CASSQEQGGQPQHF
-	11	TRBJ1-1	TRBV4-1	CASSQGGEAFF
-	15	TRBJ2-1	TRBV29-1	CSVRSSPGTRNEQFF
TRBD1	15	TRBJ2-7	TRBV5-1	CASSVKGDSLYEQYF
-	15	TRBJ2-6	TRBV13	CASSRGSPGANGLTF
-	9	TRBJ1-5	TRBV10-3	CVGYQPQHF
-	12	TRBJ2-5	TRBV27	CASSLSGGTQYF
TRBD1	16	TRBJ1-3	TRBV12-5	CASGWGQTQSGNTIYF
TRBD1	12	TRBJ1-5	TRBV2	CVSTGESQPQHF
-	16	TRBJ2-4	TRBV19	CASSTYTGTSKNIQYF
TRBD2	16	TRBJ2-3	TRBV2	CASSGPGLASTDTQYF
-	15	TRBJ2-7	TRBV7-3	CASSPGSGRGYEQYF
-	16	TRBJ2-1	TRBV27	CASSLIEASEGHEQFF
-	15	TRBJ1-3	TRBV28	CASSSLGHSGNTIYF
TRBD2	18	TRBJ2-5	TRBV10-3	CAISSFQTFSSGKETQYF